The source of this TCR beta chain is a study of OX40 agonist ivuxolimab in advanced cancers. Background on the whole study: Ivuxolimab was a fully human IgG2 agonistic monoclonal antibody targeting the costimulatory receptor OX40 (CD134). Intravenous ivuxolimab was administered to patients every 2 weeks at six dose levels: 0.01, 0.1, 0.3, 1.5, 3 and 10 mg/kg. Peripheral TCRbeta sequencing aimed to test whether ivuxolimab altered TCR sequence diversity and caused clonal T-cell expansion. The dose-escalation cohort was approximately 83% male with a mean age of about 60 years, ranging from 23 to 79. Patients were allowed to have had prior anti-PD-1, anti-PD-L1 or anti-CTLA-4 therapy, and 40% to 45% of the dose-escalation patients had been treated with checkpoint inhibitors. Among the roughly 50 dose-escalation patients, about 20 had hepatocellular carcinoma, roughly 15 melanoma, 9 renal cell carcinoma and 9 head and neck cancer. Partial responses were achieved by three dose-escalation patients, of whom one had hepatocellular carcinoma and two had cutaneous melanoma. The paper describes the monotherapy dose-escalation part (N = 52 patients) of the phase I trial of ivuxolimab. What the study reported, not specific to this receptor: In the 0.1-3.0 mg/kg groups, partial responders had among the lowest normalized peripheral clonal expansion, particularly in CD8+ T cells. The antigen specificity of the peripheral T cells that underwent clonal expansion was not determined. Low levels of normalized T-cell clonal expansion were also shown by some nonresponding patients. On average, CD8+ T cells showed more expanded clones than CD4+ T cells after ivuxolimab. At doses from 0.1 to 3.0 mg/kg, clonal expansion was seen in both CD4+ and CD8+ blood T cells between baseline and week 6.

For sequencing of the TCRbeta CDR3 region, genomic DNA was extracted from the sorted cells. The immunoSEQ Assay was used for sequencing of TCRbeta CDR3 regions. Held by TCRdb, this immuneACCESS table contains in-frame sequences only and omits some clones. Under half of the omission traces to an unresolved V gene where checked; the cause of the rest is unknown. The sample table lists 44,000 or so clones, approximately 80% of them with a count of one. Together, the top ten hold approximately 6.8% of the sample. CDR3 length: 15 amino acids, cysteine to phenylalanine. The entry retains the CDR3 DNA only, 45 bases that are in frame from base 1. V and J are trimmed by 4 bases and 1 base, and the gene matches miss 6 bases of the junction. Based on the germline V gene (reference sequence), the CDR1 and CDR2 sequences are SGHNT and YYREEE. The trial excluded patients who had a history of autoimmune disease or were on systemic immunosuppression. In every dose cohort, peripheral blood was drawn for TCR sequencing at baseline, cycle 4 day 1, and cycle 7 day 1. Samples were obtained from an open-label, multicenter, first-in-human phase I dose-escalation trial of ivuxolimab. Adults with locally advanced or metastatic melanoma, renal cell carcinoma, hepatocellular carcinoma or head and neck squamous cell carcinoma were enrolled in the trial. Before TCR sequencing, CD4+ T cells and CD8+ T cells from peripheral blood were sorted into separate populations.

On this clone: What this receptor recognizes is not known. It has no much larger one-base neighbor in the sample; base qualities were not kept.

This chain is built from TRBV5-4 and TRBJ1-1; 8 bases in the middle match TRBD1. Sequenced material: CD4+ or CD8+ T cells sorted from blood, taken in a trial of the OX40 agonist ivuxolimab. This TCR derives from an adult with an advanced solid tumor such as melanoma, head and neck, liver or kidney cancer. DNA sequence: TGTGCCAGCAGCCCTTACAGGGGGGGGAACACTGAAGCTTTCTTT. Its coded protein is CASSPYRGGNTEAFF.